The entry below gives a single T cell receptor (beta chain) sequence along with its context. The sample comes from a study of blood T cell repertoires in COVID-19. Study-level information: Whether acute or convalescent, the COVID-19 samples came from the United States, Italy and Spain.

TCRdb's table, derived via immunoSEQ multiplex PCR, lists solely in-frame clones and lacks some. The sample has around 75,000 clones, roughly nine tenths seen once. This CDR3 has 14 residues. Trimming took 5 bases from V and 1 from J, leaving 14 bases between them. The germline V gene encodes CDR1 SQVTM and CDR2 ANQGSEA. The sequencing sample was made of peripheral blood. The gene calls are TRBV29-1 and TRBJ1-1; tentatively, D is TRBD1 (5 bases). The clonotype was recovered from a human donor in a cohort sampled during active COVID-19. The CDR3: CSVRPPGQNTEAFF. In DNA, the CDR3 is TGCAGCGTTCGCCCCCCAGGGCAGAACACTGAAGCTTTCTTT.